Listed here is a single TCR beta chain. It has no known antigen specificity. No base quality values were provided; no much bigger clone lies one nucleotide off. Ficoll-Paque density gradient centrifugation was used to isolate PBMCs. This sample stems from a study of T-cell memory formation after mild COVID-19 (dated by TCRdb to about 2021). Turning to the overall study: Most TCR sequence clusters were specific to one of the two donors. Longitudinal TCRalpha and TCRbeta repertoire sequencing tracked T-cell clones expanding and contracting after mild COVID-19 in two donors. The cohort comprised two young, previously healthy adult volunteers, one female and one male.

The data were produced on an Illumina NovaSeq 6000. cDNA libraries for TCRalpha and TCRbeta were prepared by 5'RACE using constant-segment primers, with sample barcodes and unique molecular identifiers added. Trizol reagent was used to extract RNA from every sample. The libraries were amplified in two PCR steps, and the second step added a second sample barcode and Illumina TruSeq adapters. Sequencing of the libraries was done on an Illumina NovaSeq, producing 2 x 150 bp paired-end reads. Concerning the study's data processing: Demultiplexing of reads and collapsing into UMI-guided consensus sequences were performed with migec v1.2.7. Using mixcr v2.1.11, UMI consensuses were aligned to TRA and TRB V and J templates and then assembled into clonotypes. A clonotype was counted as expanded or contracted only if both edgeR and NoisET called the change significant, with noise models trained on biological replicates. For edgeR calls, the thresholds were a false discovery rate-adjusted p below 0.01 and a log2 fold-change of 1. As an exploratory analysis of dynamics, PCA with hierarchical clustering was applied to max-normalized trajectories of the 1000 most abundant clonotypes. Separately sequenced CD4+ and CD8+ repertoires were used to assign the CD4 or CD8 phenotype of responding clones. TCRdb trimmed public reads at Q25 via fastp, called clones via MiXCR and kept in-frame beta chains. Entries are consolidated by CDR3 protein sequence, retaining the most common genes and DNA. TCRdb's processing, not the study's, gives the V and J calls here. The sample has under 400,000 distinct CDR3 sequences on record, 25% to 30% of them singletons. The leading ten clones occupy less than 15% of the sample.

V is shortened by 6 bases, J by 1 base, and the region joining them spans 16 bases. Via the germline V gene, CDR1 is KGHSH and CDR2 LQKENI. Inclusive of the bounding cysteine and phenylalanine, the CDR3 is 17 residues long. Only the CDR3 part of the read is kept: 51 bases, read in frame from the first base. What the study reported, not specific to this receptor: Some responding clones were detected in pre-infection memory, suggesting pre-existing cross-reactive memory T cells joined the SARS-CoV-2 response. The study covered only a couple of mild cases, and larger cohorts including severe cases with pre-infection samples were considered necessary. Clones contracting from day 15 to 85 had balanced CD4/CD8 phenotypes, while a second wave expanding from day 15 to 37 was biased towards CD4+. SARS-CoV-2 specificity was not confirmed for the second-wave clones peaking on day 37. Contracting CD4+ clones were located mainly in the CM and EM memory subsets, whereas CD8+ clones were found to be enriched in EMRA.

Sequencing was carried out using PBMCs or a T cell subset sorted from them (not recorded which). The chain joins TRBV18 to TRBJ1-6, with no reliable assignment of the D segment. This sequence originates from an adult woman who had mild COVID-19 (a few samples of this study predate the infection). The sample titles of this study are shuffled in the database, so cell type and time point are left out; the donor was told from shared clones. The encoded CDR3 is CASSPEPGISYNSPLHF. The nucleotide sequence reads TGTGCCAGCTCCCCTGAACCAGGAATTTCCTATAATTCACCCCTCCACTTT.